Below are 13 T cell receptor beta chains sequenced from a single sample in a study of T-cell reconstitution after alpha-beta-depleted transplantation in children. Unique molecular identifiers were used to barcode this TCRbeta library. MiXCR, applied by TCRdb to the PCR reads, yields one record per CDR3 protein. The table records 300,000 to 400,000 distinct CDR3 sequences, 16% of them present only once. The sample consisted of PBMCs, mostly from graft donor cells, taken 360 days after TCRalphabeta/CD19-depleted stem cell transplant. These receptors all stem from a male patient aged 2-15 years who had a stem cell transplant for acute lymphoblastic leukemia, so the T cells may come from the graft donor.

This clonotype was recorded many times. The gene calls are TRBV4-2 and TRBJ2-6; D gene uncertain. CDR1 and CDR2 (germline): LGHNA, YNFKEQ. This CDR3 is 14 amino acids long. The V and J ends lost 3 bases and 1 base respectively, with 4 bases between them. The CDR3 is CASSHPSGANVLTF. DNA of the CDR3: TGTGCCAGCAGCCATCCGTCTGGGGCCAACGTCCTGACTTTC.

This chain's CDR3 is CASSLDRLNYGYTF. The CDR3 DNA reads as TGTGCCAGCAGCTTGGACAGGCTTAACTATGGCTACACCTTC. The V gene is TRBV11-2, the J gene TRBJ1-2; 7 bases match TRBD1. The CDR3 contains 14 residues. Germline lookup yields CDR1 SGHAT and CDR2 FQNNGV. V shed 3 bases and J 1 base; nucleotides not matched to a gene: 2.

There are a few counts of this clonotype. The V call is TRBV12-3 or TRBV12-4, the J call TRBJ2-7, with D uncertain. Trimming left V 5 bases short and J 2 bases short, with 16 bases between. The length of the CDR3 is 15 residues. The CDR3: CASSISPIPPYEQYF. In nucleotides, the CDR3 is TGTGCCAGCAGTATTTCACCAATCCCTCCCTACGAGCAGTACTTC.

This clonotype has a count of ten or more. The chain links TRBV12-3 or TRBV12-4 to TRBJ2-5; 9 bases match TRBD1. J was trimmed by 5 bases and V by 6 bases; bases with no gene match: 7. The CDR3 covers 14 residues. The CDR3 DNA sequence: TGTGCCAGCAGCTCGACAGGGGGAAAGGAGACCCAGTACTTC. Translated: CASSSTGGKETQYF.

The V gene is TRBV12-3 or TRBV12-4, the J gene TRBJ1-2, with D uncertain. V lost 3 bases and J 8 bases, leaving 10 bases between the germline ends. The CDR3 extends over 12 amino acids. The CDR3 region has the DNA TGTGCCAGCAGTTTTGAACAAAGAGGCTACACCTTC. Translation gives CASSFEQRGYTF.

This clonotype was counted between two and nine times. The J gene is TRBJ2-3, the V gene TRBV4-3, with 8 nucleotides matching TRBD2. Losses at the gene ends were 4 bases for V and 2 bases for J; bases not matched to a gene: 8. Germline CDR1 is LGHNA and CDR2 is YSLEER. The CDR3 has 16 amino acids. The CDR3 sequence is CASSRGERGPTDTQYF. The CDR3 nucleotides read TGCGCCAGCAGCCGAGGGGAGCGGGGGCCCACAGATACGCAGTATTTT.

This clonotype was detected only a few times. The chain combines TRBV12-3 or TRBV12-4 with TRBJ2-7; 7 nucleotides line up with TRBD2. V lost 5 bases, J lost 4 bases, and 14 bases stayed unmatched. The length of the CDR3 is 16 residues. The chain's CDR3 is CASSEGPQREKYEQYF. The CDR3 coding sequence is TGTGCCAGCAGTGAGGGGCCCCAGCGGGAAAAGTACGAGCAGTACTTC.

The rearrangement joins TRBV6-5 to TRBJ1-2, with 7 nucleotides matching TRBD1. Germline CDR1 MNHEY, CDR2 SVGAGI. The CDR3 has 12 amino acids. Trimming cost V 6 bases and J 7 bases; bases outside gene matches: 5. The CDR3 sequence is CASSRGGSGYTF. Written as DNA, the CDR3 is TGTGCCAGCAGCCGAGGGGGCAGTGGCTACACCTTC.

The CDR3 region has the DNA TGTGCCAGCAGCCGTAGCGGGAGAAGCTCCTACAATGAGCAGTTCTTC. It specifies CASSRSGRSSYNEQFF. The chain has TRBV6-2 or TRBV6-3 and TRBJ2-1; 9 positions agree with TRBD2. The V gene end was trimmed by 6 bases and the J gene end by 0 bases; junction bases not matched to a gene: 6. CDR1 is MNHEY and CDR2 is SVGEGT in the germline V gene. The CDR3 runs 16 residues.

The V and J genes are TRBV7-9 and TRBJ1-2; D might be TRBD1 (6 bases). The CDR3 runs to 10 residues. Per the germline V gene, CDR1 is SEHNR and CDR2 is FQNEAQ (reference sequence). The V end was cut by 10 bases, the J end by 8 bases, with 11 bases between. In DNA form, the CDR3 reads TGTGCCACTCACAGGGAGGGCTACACCTTC. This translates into CATHREGYTF. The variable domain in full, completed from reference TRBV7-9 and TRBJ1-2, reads DTGVSQNPRHKITKRGQNVTFRCDPISEHNRLYWYRQTLGQGPEFLTYFQNEAQLEKSRLLSDRFSAERPKGSFSTLEIQRTEQGDSAMYLCATHREGYTFGSGTRLTVV.

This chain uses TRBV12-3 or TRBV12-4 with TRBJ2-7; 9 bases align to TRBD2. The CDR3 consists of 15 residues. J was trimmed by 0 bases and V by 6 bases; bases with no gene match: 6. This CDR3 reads CASSPSGTSSYEQYF. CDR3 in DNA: TGTGCCAGCAGCCCTAGCGGGACTAGCTCCTACGAGCAGTACTTC.

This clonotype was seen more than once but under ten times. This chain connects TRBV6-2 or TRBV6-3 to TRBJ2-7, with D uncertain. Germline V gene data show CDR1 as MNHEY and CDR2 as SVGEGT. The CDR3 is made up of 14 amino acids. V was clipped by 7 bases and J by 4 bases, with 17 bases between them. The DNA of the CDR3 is TGTGCCAGCACAGCGAGGTTAGGCCGGTACGAGCAGTACTTC. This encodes CASTARLGRYEQYF.

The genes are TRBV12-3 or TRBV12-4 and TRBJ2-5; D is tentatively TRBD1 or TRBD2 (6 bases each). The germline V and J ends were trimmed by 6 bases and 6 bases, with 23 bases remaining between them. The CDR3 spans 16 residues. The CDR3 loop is CASSPAVGGQLKTQYF. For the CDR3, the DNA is TGTGCCAGCAGCCCGGCGGTGGGGGGCCAATTGAAGACCCAGTACTTC.